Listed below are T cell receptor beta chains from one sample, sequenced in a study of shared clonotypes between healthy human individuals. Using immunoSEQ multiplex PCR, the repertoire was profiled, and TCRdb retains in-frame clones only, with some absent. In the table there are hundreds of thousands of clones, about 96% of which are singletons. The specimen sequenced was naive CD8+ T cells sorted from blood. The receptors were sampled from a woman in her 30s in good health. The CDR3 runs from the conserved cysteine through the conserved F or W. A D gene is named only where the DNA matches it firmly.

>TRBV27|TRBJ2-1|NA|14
CASSLGVRYNEQFF
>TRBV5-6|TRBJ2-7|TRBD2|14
CASRRAGEAYEQYF
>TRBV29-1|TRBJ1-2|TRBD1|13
CSGYRGRTYGYTF
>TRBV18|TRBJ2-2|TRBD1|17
CASSPPWTGGNTGELFF
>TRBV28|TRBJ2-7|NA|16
CASSFQVRGISYEQYF
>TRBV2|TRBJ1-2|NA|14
CASSEMDTNYGYTF
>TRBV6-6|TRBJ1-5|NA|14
CASSYSDRNQPQHF
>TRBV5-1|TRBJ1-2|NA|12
CASSLEGDGYTF
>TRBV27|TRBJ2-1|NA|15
CASSPATSSYNEQFF
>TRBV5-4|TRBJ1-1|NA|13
CASSRGLNTEAFF
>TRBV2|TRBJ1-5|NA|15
CASSEALLPNQPQHF
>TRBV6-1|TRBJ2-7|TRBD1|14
CASRKSGTVYEQYF
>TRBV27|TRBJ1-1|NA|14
CASSYSTMNTEAFF